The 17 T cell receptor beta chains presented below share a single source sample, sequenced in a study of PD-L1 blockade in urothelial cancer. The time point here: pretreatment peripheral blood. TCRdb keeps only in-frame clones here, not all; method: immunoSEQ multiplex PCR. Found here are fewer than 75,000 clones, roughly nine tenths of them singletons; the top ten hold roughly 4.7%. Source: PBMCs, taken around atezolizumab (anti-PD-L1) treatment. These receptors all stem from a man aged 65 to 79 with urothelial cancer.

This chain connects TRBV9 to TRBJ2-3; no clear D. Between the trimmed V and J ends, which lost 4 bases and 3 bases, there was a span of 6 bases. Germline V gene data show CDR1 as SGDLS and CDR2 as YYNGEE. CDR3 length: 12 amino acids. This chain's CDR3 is CASSPQTDTQYF. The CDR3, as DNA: TGTGCCAGCAGCCCACAGACAGATACGCAGTATTTT.

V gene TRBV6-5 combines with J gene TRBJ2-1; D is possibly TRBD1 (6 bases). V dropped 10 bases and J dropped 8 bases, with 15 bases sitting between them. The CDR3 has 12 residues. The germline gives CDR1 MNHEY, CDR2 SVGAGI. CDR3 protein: CATTTGSDEQFF. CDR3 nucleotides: TGTGCCACTACGACAGGTTCCGATGAGCAGTTCTTC.

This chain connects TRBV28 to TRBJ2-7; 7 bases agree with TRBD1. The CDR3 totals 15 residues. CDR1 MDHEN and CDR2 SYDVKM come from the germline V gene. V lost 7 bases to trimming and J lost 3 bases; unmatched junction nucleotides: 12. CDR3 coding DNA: TGTGCCAGCACCCGAGCTGACAGGGTAGGCTACGAGCAGTACTTC. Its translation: CASTRADRVGYEQYF.

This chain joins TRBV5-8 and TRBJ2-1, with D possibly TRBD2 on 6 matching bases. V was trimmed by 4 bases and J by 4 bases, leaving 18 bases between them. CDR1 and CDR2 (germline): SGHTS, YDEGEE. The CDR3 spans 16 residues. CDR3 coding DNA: TGTGCCAGCAGCAACTACTATAGCGGAAAATACAATGAGCAGTTCTTC. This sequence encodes CASSNYYSGKYNEQFF. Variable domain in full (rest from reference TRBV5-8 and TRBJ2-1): EAGVTQSPTHLIKTRGQQATLRCSPISGHTSVYWYQQALGLGLQFLLWYDEGEERNRGNFPPRFSGRQFPNYSSELNVNALELEDSALYLCASSNYYSGKYNEQFFGPGTRLTVL.

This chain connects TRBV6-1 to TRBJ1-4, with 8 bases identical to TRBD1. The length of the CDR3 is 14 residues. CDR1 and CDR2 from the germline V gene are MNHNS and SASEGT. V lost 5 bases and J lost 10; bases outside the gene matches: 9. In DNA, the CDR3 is TGTGCCAGCAGTCTAGGACAGGGCAACGCAAAACTGTTTTTT. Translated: CASSLGQGNAKLFF.

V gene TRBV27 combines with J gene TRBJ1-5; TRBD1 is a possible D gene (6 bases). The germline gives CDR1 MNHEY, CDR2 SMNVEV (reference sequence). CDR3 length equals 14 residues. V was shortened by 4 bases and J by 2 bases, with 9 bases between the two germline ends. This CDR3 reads CASSSRGGNQPQHF. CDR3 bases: TGTGCCAGCAGTTCCAGGGGCGGCAATCAGCCCCAGCATTTT.

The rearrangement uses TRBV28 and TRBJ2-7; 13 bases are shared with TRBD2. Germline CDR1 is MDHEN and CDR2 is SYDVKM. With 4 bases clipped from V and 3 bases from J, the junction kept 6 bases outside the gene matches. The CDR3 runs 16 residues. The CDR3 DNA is TGTGCCAGCAGTTCCTCAGGACTAGCGGGGGTCTACGAGCAGTACTTC. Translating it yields CASSSSGLAGVYEQYF.

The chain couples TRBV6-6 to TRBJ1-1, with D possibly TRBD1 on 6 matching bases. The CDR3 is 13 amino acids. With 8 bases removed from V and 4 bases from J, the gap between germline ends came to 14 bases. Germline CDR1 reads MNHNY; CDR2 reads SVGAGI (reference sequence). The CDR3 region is CASQMGASTEAFF. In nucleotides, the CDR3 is TGTGCCAGCCAGATGGGGGCGAGCACTGAAGCTTTCTTT.

This CDR3 reads CASSFFLEGRGTKNIQYF. CDR3 DNA: TGTGCCAGCAGTTTTTTCTTGGAGGGACGGGGCACCAAAAACATTCAGTACTTC. This chain uses TRBV28 with TRBJ2-4, with D possibly TRBD2 on 6 matching bases. The germline gives CDR1 MDHEN, CDR2 SYDVKM. V was cut by 3 bases and J by 2 bases, with 20 bases left in between. This CDR3 comprises 18 residues.

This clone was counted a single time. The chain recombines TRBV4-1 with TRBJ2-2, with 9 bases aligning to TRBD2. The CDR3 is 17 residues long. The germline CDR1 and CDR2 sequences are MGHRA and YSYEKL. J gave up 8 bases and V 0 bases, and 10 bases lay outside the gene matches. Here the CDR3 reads CASSQEIAGLAGGELFF. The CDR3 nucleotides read TGCGCCAGCAGCCAAGAGATCGCCGGGCTAGCGGGGGGGGAGCTGTTTTTT.

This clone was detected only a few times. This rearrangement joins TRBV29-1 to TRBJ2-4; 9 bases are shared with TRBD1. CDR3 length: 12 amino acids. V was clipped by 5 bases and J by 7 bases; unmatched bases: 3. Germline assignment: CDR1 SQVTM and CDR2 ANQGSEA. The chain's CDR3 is CSVFGQGNIQYF. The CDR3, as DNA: TGCAGCGTTTTCGGACAGGGGAACATTCAGTACTTC.

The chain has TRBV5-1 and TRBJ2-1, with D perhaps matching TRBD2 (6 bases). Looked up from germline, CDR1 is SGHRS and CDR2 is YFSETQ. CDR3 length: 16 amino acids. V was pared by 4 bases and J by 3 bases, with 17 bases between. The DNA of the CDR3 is TGCGCCAGCAGCCTTTCTGAGTCAGCGGGCTACAATGAGCAGTTCTTC. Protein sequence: CASSLSESAGYNEQFF.

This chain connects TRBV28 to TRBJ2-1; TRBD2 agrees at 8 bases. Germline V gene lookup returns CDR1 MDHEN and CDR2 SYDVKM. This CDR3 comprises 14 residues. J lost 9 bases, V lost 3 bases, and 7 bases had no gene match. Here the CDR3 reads CASSFTRTSSEQFF. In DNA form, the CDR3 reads TGTGCCAGCAGTTTTACCCGGACTAGCAGTGAGCAGTTCTTC.

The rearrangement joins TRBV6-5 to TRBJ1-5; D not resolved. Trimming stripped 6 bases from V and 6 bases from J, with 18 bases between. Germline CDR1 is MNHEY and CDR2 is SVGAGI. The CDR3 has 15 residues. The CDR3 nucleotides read TGTGCCAGCAGCCCGACAAGTCGAAAAGGTCAGCCCCAGCATTTT. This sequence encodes CASSPTSRKGQPQHF.

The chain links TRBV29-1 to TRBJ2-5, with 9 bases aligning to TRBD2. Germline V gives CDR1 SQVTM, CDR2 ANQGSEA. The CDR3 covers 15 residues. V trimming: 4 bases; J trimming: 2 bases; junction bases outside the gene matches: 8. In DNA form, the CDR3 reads TGCAGCGTTGGAGGCCCAGCGGGGGGACAAGAGACCCAGTACTTC. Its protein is CSVGGPAGGQETQYF.

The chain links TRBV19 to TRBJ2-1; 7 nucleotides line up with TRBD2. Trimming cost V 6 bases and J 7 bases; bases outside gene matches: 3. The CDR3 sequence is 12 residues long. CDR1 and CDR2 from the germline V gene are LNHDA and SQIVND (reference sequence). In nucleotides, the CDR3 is TGTGCCAGTAGCCGACTAGCAAATGAGCAGTTCTTC. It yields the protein CASSRLANEQFF.

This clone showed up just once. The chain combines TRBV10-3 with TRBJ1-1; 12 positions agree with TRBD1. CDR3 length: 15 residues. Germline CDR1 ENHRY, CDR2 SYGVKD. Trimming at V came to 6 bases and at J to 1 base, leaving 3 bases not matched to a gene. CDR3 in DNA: TGTGCCATCAGGGGGACAGGGGGCCGGAACACTGAAGCTTTCTTT. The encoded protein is CAIRGTGGRNTEAFF.